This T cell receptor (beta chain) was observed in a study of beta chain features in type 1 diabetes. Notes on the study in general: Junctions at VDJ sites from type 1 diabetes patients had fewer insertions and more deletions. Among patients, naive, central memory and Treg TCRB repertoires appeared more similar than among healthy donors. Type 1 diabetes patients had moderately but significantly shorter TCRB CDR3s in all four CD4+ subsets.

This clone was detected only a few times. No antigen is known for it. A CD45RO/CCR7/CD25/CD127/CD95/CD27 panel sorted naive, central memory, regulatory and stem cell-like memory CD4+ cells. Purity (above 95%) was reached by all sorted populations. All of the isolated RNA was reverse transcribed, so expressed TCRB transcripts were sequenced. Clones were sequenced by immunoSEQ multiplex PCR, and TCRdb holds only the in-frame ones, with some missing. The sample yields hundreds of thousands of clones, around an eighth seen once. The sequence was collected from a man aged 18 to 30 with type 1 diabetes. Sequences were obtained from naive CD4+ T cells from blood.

The CDR3 loop is CASSLGQGVMTEAFF. The CDR3 region has the DNA TGTGCCAGCAGCTTAGGTCAGGGCGTGATGACTGAAGCTTTCTTT. The V and J genes are TRBV7-9 and TRBJ1-1; a weak D match, TRBD1 (5 bases). V lost 1 base and J 5 bases, leaving 14 bases between the germline ends. The CDR3 runs 15 residues. Germline assignment: CDR1 SEHNR and CDR2 FQNEAQ (reference sequence).